Listed below are T cell receptor beta chains from one sample, sequenced in a study of blood T cells in healthy people across ages. TCRdb independently ran MiXCR on the 5' RACE reads; one entry per CDR3 protein. The table records fewer than 2,000,000 distinct CDR3 sequences, almost 35% of them present only once. The sample consisted of blood. The receptors shown here come from a woman aged 25 to 39 in good health. CDR3s leave out the opening cysteine and the closing phenylalanine or tryptophan.

len	v_gene	j_gene	CDR3aa
14	TRBV20-1	TRBJ2-3	SARELLAGSADTQY
14	TRBV20-1	TRBJ2-1	SASRDRLGLYNEQF
13	TRBV12-3/TRBV12-4	-	ASSLRGQGIDEQY
13	TRBV25-1	TRBJ2-3	ASSEQRGPTDTQY
14	TRBV7-9	TRBJ2-1	ASSPPGASGYNEQF
13	TRBV7-8	TRBJ2-1	ASSLLSGRRNEQF
13	TRBV28	TRBJ1-2	ASRPPDSSRYGYT
13	TRBV7-9	TRBJ2-7	ASSPPEGAAGEQY
14	TRBV24-1	TRBJ2-3	ATSDPLAGAADTQY
12	TRBV4-1	TRBJ1-5	ASSQDLVGQPQH
15	TRBV7-8	TRBJ1-2	ASSLPASDNSNYGYT
12	TRBV6-1	TRBJ1-2	ASSELRQPYGYT
11	TRBV29-1	TRBJ1-2	SARGGQGSGYT
16	TRBV6-4	TRBJ2-1	ASSAVSAGGISYNEQF
14	TRBV3-1	TRBJ2-7	ASSQDAGQGVLEQY
13	TRBV3-1	TRBJ2-5	ASSQHPREQETQY
17	TRBV5-1	TRBJ2-1	ATPKGAEKTSGDNNEQF
14	TRBV7-9	TRBJ2-1	ASNLHGVSSYNEQF
12	TRBV3-1	TRBJ2-4	ASSQATTKNTQY
13	TRBV4-1	TRBJ2-2	ASSQTSGGAGELF
12	TRBV6-5	-	ASSYGEGAKTQY
13	TRBV4-1	TRBJ2-6	ASSHYHSGANVLT
12	TRBV6-1	TRBJ2-7	ASRSGGSIYEQY
13	TRBV7-2	TRBJ2-1	ASSITSGGYNEQF
9	TRBV7-9	TRBJ1-1	ASSFGLEAF
14	TRBV27	TRBJ2-1	ASSSDRDRGYNEQF
13	TRBV9	TRBJ2-7	ASSASPTTNYEQY
11	TRBV4-2	TRBJ2-3	ASSPEGLDTQY
13	TRBV12-3/TRBV12-4	TRBJ1-1	ASSLPQGGSAEAF
13	TRBV11-2	TRBJ2-2	ASSFIGRGTGELF
13	TRBV29-1	TRBJ2-5	SVRTSGRAYETQY
13	TRBV10-2	-	ASRMFGSSYNEQY
14	TRBV27	TRBJ1-3	ASSYRGPFSGNTIY
10	TRBV20-1	TRBJ2-6	SAAGGGNVLT
13	TRBV20-1	TRBJ1-1	SARDERVLLMVAF
12	TRBV6-1	TRBJ2-7	ASSRGTFTYEQY
10	TRBV29-1	TRBJ1-5	SVKSGGESQH
11	TRBV5-1	TRBJ1-2	ANSLEAGYGYT
15	TRBV5-1	TRBJ2-3	ASRLTGFDPSTDTQY
13	TRBV7-6	TRBJ2-5	ASSLARGDQETQY
15	TRBV27	-	ASSSWGAGEAYNEQY
13	TRBV20-1	TRBJ2-7	SARVLGGRAYEQY